The 9 T cell receptor beta chains below were found in one sample sequenced in a study of shared clonotypes between healthy human individuals. The repertoire was sequenced with immunoSEQ multiplex PCR; TCRdb's copy has only in-frame clones and lacks some. The data hold 950,000 to 1,100,000 clones, with about 75% observed a single time. The sequencing sample was made of memory CD4+ T cells sorted from blood. Subset reported: CD45RA-negative fraction. The receptors shown here come from a man aged 18-30 years in good health.

The J gene is TRBJ1-5, the V gene TRBV2; tentatively, D is TRBD1 (5 bases). This CDR3 has 14 amino acids. Trimming left V 3 bases short and J 0 bases short, with 6 bases between. CDR1 and CDR2 (germline): SNHLY, FYNNEI. This chain's CDR3 is CASSDTGSNQPQHF. CDR3 DNA: TGTGCCAGCAGTGACACAGGTAGCAATCAGCCCCAGCATTTT.

The chain combines TRBV19 with TRBJ2-1; 11 nucleotides line up with TRBD2. V shed 5 bases, J shed 6 bases, and the junction held 6 bases outside the gene matches. Germline CDR1 reads LNHDA; CDR2 reads SQIVND (reference sequence). The CDR3 covers 15 residues. CDR3 region: CASSPRTSGFNEQFF. DNA of the CDR3: TGTGCCAGTAGTCCGCGGACTAGCGGGTTCAATGAGCAGTTCTTC.

There are a few counts of this clone. The chain couples TRBV5-1 to TRBJ1-1, with TRBD1 as a possible D gene (5 bases). The V gene lost 3 bases and the J gene lost 4 bases, with 16 bases spanning the gap. Per the germline V gene, CDR1 is SGHRS and CDR2 is YFSETQ. The CDR3 is 15 residues long. The CDR3 region has the DNA TGCGCCAGCAGCTGGAGCGGGGGGATAGGCACTGAAGCTTTCTTT. Translating it yields CASSWSGGIGTEAFF.

V is TRBV28 and J is TRBJ1-6, with TRBD1 matching 8 bases. The CDR3 is 16 amino acids. The V gene's germline CDR1 is MDHEN and CDR2 SYDVKM. Unmatched junction bases numbered 12, after V lost 4 bases and J lost 10 bases. CDR3 DNA: TGTGCCAGCAGTTACTCCAATTACAGGGGGAACTCACCCCTCCACTTT. It is translated as CASSYSNYRGNSPLHF.

The chain carries TRBV6-1 and TRBJ1-6; D ambiguous. V was trimmed by 1 base and J by 9 bases, leaving 10 bases between them. Germline CDR1 reads MNHNS; CDR2 reads SASEGT. The CDR3 sequence is 14 residues long. CDR3 nucleotide sequence: TGTGCCAGCAGTGAAGGCCTACAGTCTTCACCCCTCCACTTT. This encodes CASSEGLQSSPLHF.

The rearrangement uses TRBV28 and TRBJ1-5, with D perhaps matching TRBD1 (6 bases). The CDR3 extends over 16 amino acids. V was trimmed by 3 bases and J by 4 bases, leaving 16 bases between them. CDR1 MDHEN and CDR2 SYDVKM come from the germline V gene. The CDR3 sequence: CASSFQLGRGNQPQHF. As DNA, the CDR3 is TGTGCCAGCAGTTTTCAACTAGGGAGGGGGAATCAGCCCCAGCATTTT.

CDR3 sequence (DNA): TGTGCCAGCGGTCGAGGACAGGGGGCGAACTATGGCTACACCTTC. Its translation: CASGRGQGANYGYTF. The chain carries TRBV27 and TRBJ1-2; 11 bases map to TRBD1. Germline loops: CDR1 MNHEY, CDR2 SMNVEV (reference sequence). This CDR3 has 15 residues. V shed 8 bases and J 2 bases; nucleotides not matched to a gene: 7.

V usage is TRBV28 and J usage is TRBJ1-3; D not resolved. Germline CDR1 is MDHEN and CDR2 is SYDVKM. The CDR3 length is 15 residues. V lost 6 bases, J lost 0 bases, and 12 bases lay in between. The CDR3 nucleotides are TGTGCCAGCAGGCCCAGGAGTTTCTCTGGAAACACCATATATTTT. Its protein product is CASRPRSFSGNTIYF. Full variable domain (missing parts from reference TRBV28 and TRBJ1-3): DVKVTQSSRYLVKRTGEKVFLECVQDMDHENMFWYRQDPGLGLRLIYFSYDVKMKEKGDIPEGYSVSREKKERFSLILESASTNQTSMYLCASRPRSFSGNTIYFGEGSWLTVV.

The chain is built from TRBV7-2 and TRBJ2-1; 7 positions agree with TRBD1. The germline CDR1 and CDR2 sequences are SGHTA and FQGNSA. With 0 bases clipped from V and 2 bases from J, the junction kept 4 bases outside the gene matches. The CDR3 is made up of 16 amino acids. The chain's CDR3 is CASSLAGQGAYNEQFF. CDR3 bases: TGTGCCAGCAGCTTAGCCGGCCAGGGGGCCTACAATGAGCAGTTCTTC.